The 26 T cell receptor beta chains in this list originate from one sample, sequenced in a study of cytomegalovirus exposure and HLA in healthy donors. With 60 Vbeta and 13 Jbeta primers, the PCR was carried out. Sequenced by immunoSEQ multiplex PCR; TCRdb stores in-frame clones only, minus some. The sample holds about 40,000 clones. Source material: PBMCs. These receptors were collected from a middle-aged man in good health and CMV-seropositive.

The chain carries TRBV7-9 and TRBJ2-3, with 12 nucleotides matching TRBD1. Germline values: CDR1 SEHNR, CDR2 FQNEAQ (reference sequence). The CDR3 contains 15 residues. J lost 3 bases, V lost 4 bases, and 2 bases had no gene match. As DNA, the CDR3 is TGTGCCAGCAGCTGGGGACAGGGGGCAACAGATACGCAGTATTTT. It encodes CASSWGQGATDTQYF.

The chain couples TRBV5-4 to TRBJ2-3; TRBD2 matches at 10 bases. V was pared by 0 bases and J by 4 bases, with 2 bases of the junction left unmatched. There are 15 residues in the CDR3. Germline V gene data show CDR1 as SGHNT and CDR2 as YYREEE (reference sequence). CDR3 sequence reads: CASSLAGLAPDTQYF. Written as DNA, the CDR3 is TGTGCCAGCAGCTTGGCGGGACTAGCGCCAGATACGCAGTATTTT.

This chain joins TRBV9 and TRBJ2-1; D is perhaps TRBD1 (6 bases). The CDR3 is made up of 16 amino acids. Trimming took off 3 bases at V and 0 bases at J, with 13 bases between the two ends. Germline CDR1 is SGDLS and CDR2 is YYNGEE. The CDR3 bases are TGTGCCAGCAGCGAACCGGGACAAACCTCCTACAATGAGCAGTTCTTC. Protein: CASSEPGQTSYNEQFF.

The V gene is TRBV28, the J gene TRBJ2-7; 10 bases are shared with TRBD1. Trimming cost V 6 bases and J 2 bases; bases outside gene matches: 4. The CDR3 has 14 amino acids. In germline, CDR1 is MDHEN, CDR2 SYDVKM. The DNA for the CDR3 is TGTGCCAGCAGAACCGGGACAGGGGCCTACGAGCAGTACTTC. This encodes CASRTGTGAYEQYF.

The chain combines TRBV10-3 with TRBJ2-7, with 15 nucleotides matching TRBD2. Trimming took 1 base from V and 7 from J; bases not matched to a gene: 2. CDR1 and CDR2 (germline): ENHRY, SYGVKD. CDR3 length: 15 residues. The CDR3 DNA follows: TGTGCCATCAGTGAGTGGACTAGCGGGAGGGGGGAGCAGTACTTC. Its protein is CAISEWTSGRGEQYF.

This sequence joins TRBV25-1 and TRBJ1-1; 9 bases are shared with TRBD1. V shed 7 bases, J shed 4 bases, and the junction held 7 bases outside the gene matches. CDR1 and CDR2 (germline): MGHDK, SYGVNS. The length of the CDR3 is 14 residues. CDR3: CASTLQGASTEAFF. The CDR3, as DNA: TGTGCCAGCACTTTACAGGGGGCGAGCACTGAAGCTTTCTTT.

The CDR3 DNA is TGTGCCAGCAGCTTACCCCAGGGCCGAGAGACCCAGTACTTC. It codes for CASSLPQGRETQYF. This chain uses TRBV7-8 with TRBJ2-5, with a weak D call TRBD1 (5 bases). CDR3 length: 14 residues. Looked up from germline, CDR1 is SGHVS and CDR2 is FQNEAQ. V was clipped by 2 bases and J by 4 bases, with 11 bases between them. The full variable domain, completed using reference TRBV7-8 and TRBJ2-5, is GAGVSQSPRYKVAKRGQDVALRCDPISGHVSLFWYQQALGQGPEFLTYFQNEAQLDKSGLPSDRFFAERPEGSVSTLKIQRTQQEDSAVYLCASSLPQGRETQYFGPGTRLLVL.

This chain connects TRBV6-5 to TRBJ1-1, with D possibly TRBD1 on 6 matching bases. Germline V lookup: CDR1 MNHEY, CDR2 SVGAGI. Trimming stripped 7 bases from V and 1 base from J, with 7 bases between. The CDR3 runs to 12 residues. CDR3 amino acids: CASKGQNTEAFF. The CDR3 DNA sequence: TGTGCCAGCAAGGGACAGAACACTGAAGCTTTCTTT.

The V and J genes are TRBV13 and TRBJ1-3; unclear D gene. The CDR3 is made up of 15 amino acids. Trimming shortened V by 6 bases and J by 0 bases, and 12 bases separated the two germline ends. CDR1 PRHDT and CDR2 FYEKMQ come from the germline V gene (reference sequence). CDR3 residues: CASSPEKSSGNTIYF. The CDR3 coding sequence is TGTGCCAGCAGTCCTGAGAAGAGCTCTGGAAACACCATATATTTT.

The chain is built from TRBV7-9 and TRBJ2-2; D may be TRBD2 (6 bases). Trimming stripped 1 base from V and 5 bases from J, with 11 bases between. The germline V gene has CDR1 SEHNR and CDR2 FQNEAQ (reference sequence). The CDR3 length is 15 residues. CDR3 DNA: TGTGCCAGCAGCTTAGGGGCGGGATGGACCGGGGAGCTGTTTTTT. Translated: CASSLGAGWTGELFF.

In DNA, the CDR3 is TGTGCCAGCAGCTTCTTATCTAGCGGGAGGGCGGCAGCAAGAGATACGCAGTATTTT. Protein: CASSFLSSGRAAARDTQYF. V gene TRBV5-6 combines with J gene TRBJ2-3, with TRBD2 matching 12 bases. V dropped 2 bases and J dropped 5; count of bases not matched to a gene: 15. CDR1 is SGHDT and CDR2 is YYEEEE in the germline V gene. The CDR3 length is 19 residues. Drawing the rest from reference TRBV5-6 and TRBJ2-3, the complete variable domain is DAGVTQSPTHLIKTRGQQVTLRCSPKSGHDTVSWYQQALGQGPQFIFQYYEEEERQRGNFPDRFSGHQFPNYSSELNVNALLLGDSALYLCASSFLSSGRAAARDTQYFGPGTRLTVL.

The chain employs TRBV6-1 and TRBJ2-7, with a tentative D call TRBD2 (6 bases). Germline CDR1 and CDR2: MNHNS and SASEGT. V was cut by 2 bases and J by 3 bases, with 17 bases left in between. The CDR3 spans 16 residues. CDR3 bases: TGTGCCAGCAGTGAATCCTGGGCGGGACCGATCTACGAGCAGTACTTC. This translates into CASSESWAGPIYEQYF.

V and J are TRBV5-1 and TRBJ2-7; the D gene is possibly TRBD1 (6 bases). Deletions cut 8 bases from V and 2 bases from J, with 17 bases between. Germline CDR1 and CDR2: SGHRS and YFSETQ. The CDR3 is 14 residues long. CDR3 residues: CASPDRQSPYEQYF. CDR3 DNA sequence: TGCGCCAGTCCCGACAGGCAGTCACCCTACGAGCAGTACTTC. Supplemented by reference TRBV5-1 and TRBJ2-7, the full variable domain reads KAGVTQTPRYLIKTRGQQVTLSCSPISGHRSVSWYQQTPGQGLQFLFEYFSETQRNKGNFPGRFSGRQFSNSRSEMNVSTLELGDSALYLCASPDRQSPYEQYFGPGTRLTVT.

This CDR3 reads CAMSTRPGTANEQYF. In nucleotides, the CDR3 is TGTGCCATGTCCACTCGTCCTGGGACAGCGAACGAGCAGTACTTC. V usage is TRBV10-3 and J usage is TRBJ2-7; TRBD1 aligns across 7 bases. V dropped 9 bases and J dropped 5; count of bases not matched to a gene: 16. CDR3 length: 15 amino acids. Germline V lookup: CDR1 ENHRY, CDR2 SYGVKD.

The chain recombines TRBV30 with TRBJ1-6; a possible D gene is TRBD1 (5 bases). Germline lookup yields CDR1 GTSNPN and CDR2 SVGIG (reference sequence). The length of the CDR3 is 15 residues. Deletions cut 7 bases from V and 2 bases from J, with 15 bases between. CDR3 sequence: CALRGEGAYNSPLHF. The CDR3 DNA sequence: TGTGCCTTGAGGGGTGAGGGCGCCTATAATTCACCCCTCCACTTT.

This CDR3 is CASSLGTGSFRSYNEQFF. CDR3 in DNA: TGTGCCAGCAGCTTAGGGACAGGGTCCTTTCGCTCCTACAATGAGCAGTTCTTC. The chain employs TRBV7-9 and TRBJ2-1; TRBD1 matches at 8 bases. The trim removed 1 base at V and 0 bases at J, leaving 8 bases unmatched. The germline V gene encodes CDR1 SEHNR and CDR2 FQNEAQ (reference sequence). The CDR3 is 18 amino acids.

The genes are TRBV5-4 and TRBJ2-2; 9 nucleotides agree with TRBD1. The CDR3 length is 16 residues. Losses at the gene ends were 3 bases for V and 3 bases for J; bases not matched to a gene: 6. CDR1 and CDR2 from the germline V gene are SGHNT and YYREEE (reference sequence). The CDR3 nucleotides are TGTGCCAGCAGCTATGGACAGGGGTCGGACACCGGGGAGCTGTTTTTT. It codes for CASSYGQGSDTGELFF.

This chain uses TRBV4-1 with TRBJ1-1, with 7 nucleotides matching TRBD1. Germline V lookup: CDR1 MGHRA, CDR2 YSYEKL. Trimming at V came to 4 bases and at J to 0 bases, leaving 5 bases not matched to a gene. This CDR3 comprises 15 residues. The CDR3 region has the DNA TGCGCCAGCAGCCGGTCCGGGACAGTGAACACTGAAGCTTTCTTT. Residues: CASSRSGTVNTEAFF.

The V and J genes are TRBV18 and TRBJ1-5; D possibly corresponds to TRBD1 (5 bases). V lost 3 bases, J lost 3 bases, and 9 bases lay in between. The CDR3 is made up of 14 amino acids. Germline CDR1 KGHSH, CDR2 LQKENI. Here the CDR3 DNA reads TGTGCCAGCTCACCGGTAGGGGCCAATCAGCCCCAGCATTTT. Encoded protein: CASSPVGANQPQHF. Complete variable domain (other parts from reference TRBV18 and TRBJ1-5): NAGVMQNPRHLVRRRGQEARLRCSPMKGHSHVYWYRQLPEEGLKFMVYLQKENIIDESGMPKERFSAEFPKEGPSILRIQQVVRGDSAAYFCASSPVGANQPQHFGDGTRLSIL.

The gene calls are TRBV28 and TRBJ2-1, with 11 positions matching TRBD2. J lost 10 bases, V lost 5 bases, and 13 bases had no gene match. The CDR3 is made up of 16 amino acids. Germline loops: CDR1 MDHEN, CDR2 SYDVKM. This CDR3 is CASSTRLAGGVREQFF. Here the CDR3 DNA reads TGTGCCAGCAGTACACGGCTAGCGGGAGGAGTTCGGGAGCAGTTCTTC. Together with reference TRBV28 and TRBJ2-1, the CDR3 gives the full variable domain: DVKVTQSSRYLVKRTGEKVFLECVQDMDHENMFWYRQDPGLGLRLIYFSYDVKMKEKGDIPEGYSVSREKKERFSLILESASTNQTSMYLCASSTRLAGGVREQFFGPGTRLTVL.

This rearrangement joins TRBV6-6 to TRBJ1-4, with TRBD1 matching over 7 bases. V lost 8 bases, J lost 3 bases, and 6 bases stayed unmatched. Germline V gene data show CDR1 as MNHNY and CDR2 as SVGAGI (reference sequence). This CDR3 spans 14 amino acids. The CDR3, as DNA: TGTGCCAGCCTCCTAGACAGGGCTAATGAAAAACTGTTTTTT. This gives the protein CASLLDRANEKLFF.

The rearrangement uses TRBV29-1 and TRBJ2-5; perhaps TRBD2 as D (6 bases). The CDR3 covers 13 residues. Between the trimmed V and J ends, which lost 4 bases and 2 bases, there was a span of 11 bases. Germline CDR1 is SQVTM and CDR2 is ANQGSEA. CDR3 nucleotide sequence: TGCAGCGTTGGCGGGGTATCTCAAGAGACCCAGTACTTC. Translating it yields CSVGGVSQETQYF.

The V gene is TRBV6-4, the J gene TRBJ1-1; D call uncertain. Germline CDR1 MRHNA, CDR2 SNTAGT. Trimming took off 0 bases at V and 1 base at J, with 6 bases between the two ends. CDR3 size: 14 residues. This CDR3 is CASSDSNRNTEAFF. The CDR3, as DNA: TGTGCCAGCAGTGACTCGAACAGGAACACTGAAGCTTTCTTT.

This chain uses TRBV10-2 with TRBJ1-1; D possibly corresponds to TRBD1 (6 bases). Germline V CDR1 and CDR2: WSHSY, SAAADI. V was shortened by 3 bases and J by 3 bases, with 11 bases between the two germline ends. The CDR3 spans 14 residues. The CDR3 nucleotides are TGCGCCAGCAGTGATCGAGGGGGGGACACTGAAGCTTTCTTT. Translation gives CASSDRGGDTEAFF.

The chain recombines TRBV30 with TRBJ1-1; TRBD1 agrees at 10 bases. The CDR3 runs 13 residues. The V segment lost 4 bases and the J segment 5 bases; nucleotides outside the gene matches: 4. In germline, CDR1 is GTSNPN, CDR2 SVGIG (reference sequence). The CDR3 protein is CAWTTGGITEAFF. For the CDR3, the DNA is TGTGCCTGGACGACAGGGGGCATTACTGAAGCTTTCTTT.

The CDR3 region is CASSWGRTLGTGELFF. Here the CDR3 DNA reads TGTGCCAGCAGCTGGGGGAGGACCTTGGGCACCGGGGAGCTGTTTTTT. The gene calls are TRBV5-6 and TRBJ2-2; perhaps TRBD2 as D (6 bases). Germline CDR1 reads SGHDT; CDR2 reads YYEEEE. The CDR3 runs to 16 residues. V was pared by 3 bases and J by 4 bases, with 16 bases between.